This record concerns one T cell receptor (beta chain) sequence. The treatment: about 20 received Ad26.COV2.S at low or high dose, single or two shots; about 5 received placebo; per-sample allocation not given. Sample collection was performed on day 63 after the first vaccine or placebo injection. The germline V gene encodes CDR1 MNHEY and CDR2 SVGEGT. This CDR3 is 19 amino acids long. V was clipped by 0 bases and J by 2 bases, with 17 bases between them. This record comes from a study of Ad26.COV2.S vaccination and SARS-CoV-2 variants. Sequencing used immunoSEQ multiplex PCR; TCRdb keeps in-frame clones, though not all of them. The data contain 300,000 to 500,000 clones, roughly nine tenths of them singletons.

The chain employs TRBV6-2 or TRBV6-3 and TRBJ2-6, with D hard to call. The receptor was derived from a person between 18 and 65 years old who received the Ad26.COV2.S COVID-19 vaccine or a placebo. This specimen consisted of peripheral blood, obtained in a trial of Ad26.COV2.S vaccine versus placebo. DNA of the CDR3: TGTGCCAGCAGTTACTCGAATAAGGCTCGAGTGACTGGGGCCAACGTCCTGACTTTC. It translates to CASSYSNKARVTGANVLTF.